The 27 T cell receptor beta chains below all came from one sample that was sequenced in a study of T-cell memory formation after mild COVID-19. MiXCR, run by TCRdb on the 5' RACE reads, gives a single entry per CDR3 protein. The table has about 150,000 distinct CDR3 sequences, around 30% seen once. The sample consisted of PBMCs or a T cell subset sorted from them (not recorded which). The receptor set was obtained from an adult woman who had mild COVID-19 (a few samples of this study predate the infection). Cell type and time point are not known.

This clonotype was detected a few times. The rearrangement uses TRBV4-3 and TRBJ2-7; D remains unclear. The CDR3 consists of 15 residues. The V and J ends lost 0 bases and 3 bases respectively, with 12 bases between them. Germline V gene data show CDR1 as LGHNA and CDR2 as YSLEER. The CDR3 DNA is TGCGCCAGCAGCCAAGAAGGCTGGGCGGACTACGAGCAGTACTTC. It translates to CASSQEGWADYEQYF.

This clonotype has just a few counts. The V and J genes are TRBV9 and TRBJ1-1, with a possible D match to TRBD1 (6 bases). V was shortened by 3 bases and J by 7 bases, with 22 bases between the two germline ends. CDR1 is SGDLS, CDR2 YYNGEE, per germline. The CDR3 runs to 16 residues. CDR3 sequence (DNA): TGTGCCAGCAGCGCCGGGGGTGGGGTCAGGGGCGATGAAGCTTTCTTT. Translated, it gives CASSAGGGVRGDEAFF. Using reference TRBV9 and TRBJ1-1 for the parts outside the CDR3, the full variable domain is DSGVTQTPKHLITATGQRVTLRCSPRSGDLSVYWYQQSLDQGLQFLIQYYNGEERAKGNILERFSAQQFPDLHSELNLSSLELGDSALYFCASSAGGGVRGDEAFFGQGTRLTVV.

This clonotype was found many times. This rearrangement joins TRBV7-2 to TRBJ1-1; the D is unclear. Germline values: CDR1 SGHTA, CDR2 FQGNSA. Trimming cost V 5 bases and J 1 base, with 8 bases left between them. This CDR3 is built from 13 residues. In DNA, the CDR3 is TGTGCCAGCAGCGTTGGAGAGAACACTGAAGCTTTCTTT. Its translation: CASSVGENTEAFF.

Written as DNA, the CDR3 is TGTGCCAGTACCCCCGGCGGGGGTTTCCTCCACGAGCAGTACTTC. Its protein product is CASTPGGGFLHEQYF. The V and J genes are TRBV19 and TRBJ2-7, with 7 bases identical to TRBD2. This CDR3 has 15 residues. The germline gives CDR1 LNHDA, CDR2 SQIVND (reference sequence). The junction had 14 bases not matched to a gene; V was cut back by 7 bases and J by 5 bases.

The V and J genes are TRBV5-4 and TRBJ2-7, with D perhaps TRBD2 (6 bases). CDR1 is SGHNT, CDR2 YYREEE, per germline (reference sequence). Trimming removed 0 bases from V and 12 bases from J, with 16 bases in between. This CDR3 has 13 residues. CDR3 in amino acids: CASSLAGSGEGYF. In DNA form, the CDR3 reads TGTGCCAGCAGCTTGGCCGGGAGCGGCGAGGGGTACTTC.

In this sample, this clonotype turned up a few times. V gene TRBV9 combines with J gene TRBJ2-3, with 9 bases identical to TRBD1. The trim removed 4 bases at V and 1 base at J, leaving 4 bases unmatched. There are 15 residues in the CDR3. CDR1 and CDR2 from the germline V gene are SGDLS and YYNGEE. The CDR3 DNA reads TGTGCCAGCAGCCCCCGGACAGGGGGCACAGATACGCAGTATTTT. The encoded protein is CASSPRTGGTDTQYF.

This clonotype has a handful of counts. V is TRBV10-2 and J is TRBJ2-5, with a possible D match to TRBD2 (6 bases). The CDR3 runs to 14 residues. V lost 2 bases, J lost 8 bases, and 15 bases lay in between. Germline values: CDR1 WSHSY, CDR2 SAAADI. CDR3 amino acids: CASSELISGSTQYF. DNA of the CDR3: TGCGCCAGCAGTGAGCTAATAAGCGGGTCTACCCAGTACTTC.

This clonotype was found a few times. V and J are TRBV6-5 and TRBJ2-4; 8 bases are shared with TRBD1. Trimming cost V 1 base and J 10 bases; bases outside gene matches: 9. The germline gives CDR1 MNHEY, CDR2 SVGAGI. CDR3 length: 15 residues. CDR3 DNA: TGTGCCAGCAGTTACTATGCCAGGGGGCAGGGGATTCAGTACTTC. Translated: CASSYYARGQGIQYF.

The chain joins TRBV9 to TRBJ2-3, with 11 bases identical to TRBD2. The CDR3 consists of 16 residues. Germline V CDR1 and CDR2: SGDLS, YYNGEE. V lost 8 bases and J lost 0; bases outside the gene matches: 8. The chain's CDR3 is CASTSGGDPSTDTQYF. Here the CDR3 DNA reads TGTGCCAGTACTAGCGGGGGTGACCCTAGCACAGATACGCAGTATTTT.

The chain combines TRBV18 with TRBJ2-1; D possibly corresponds to TRBD1 (6 bases). V gave up 6 bases and J gave up 5 bases, with 14 bases separating them. The CDR3 covers 14 residues. In germline, CDR1 is KGHSH, CDR2 LQKENI. Written as DNA, the CDR3 is TGTGCCAGCTCTGGTCGGACAGCGGACAATGAGCAGTTCTTC. Its translation is CASSGRTADNEQFF.

This chain uses TRBV7-9 with TRBJ2-7; D possibly matches TRBD1 or TRBD2 (5 bases each). This CDR3 is 15 amino acids long. Germline assignment: CDR1 SEHNR and CDR2 FQNEAQ (reference sequence). Trimming removed 4 bases from V and 0 bases from J, with 13 bases in between. CDR3 in amino acids: CASSSPGPRSYEQYF. The CDR3, as DNA: TGTGCCAGCAGCTCGCCGGGACCCCGCTCCTACGAGCAGTACTTC.

The chain recombines TRBV5-1 with TRBJ2-1; maybe TRBD2 (6 bases). The CDR3 is 19 amino acids. Between the trimmed V and J ends, which lost 5 bases and 1 base, there was a span of 25 bases. The V gene's germline CDR1 is SGHRS and CDR2 YFSETQ. The CDR3 is CASSFNPSAGTLSYNEQFF. CDR3 sequence (DNA): TGCGCCAGCAGTTTCAACCCGAGCGCCGGGACTCTGTCCTACAATGAGCAGTTCTTC.

This clonotype was observed a handful of times. The V call is TRBV28, the J call TRBJ1-1; possible D gene TRBD1, 5 bases. V lost 11 bases to trimming and J lost 0 bases, with 13 bases between them. Germline lookup yields CDR1 MDHEN and CDR2 SYDVKM. The CDR3 extends over 13 amino acids. The CDR3 nucleotides are TGTGCCGGGACCGACTCATTGAACACTGAAGCTTTCTTT. Its protein product is CAGTDSLNTEAFF.

This clonotype was seen a handful of times. This chain uses TRBV7-2 with TRBJ2-1; D unclear. V lost 4 bases and J lost 3, with 7 bases in between. The length of the CDR3 is 13 residues. Germline CDR1 is SGHTA and CDR2 is FQGNSA. DNA of the CDR3: TGTGCCAGCAGCTCGCCACTCTACAATGAGCAGTTCTTC. Translated: CASSSPLYNEQFF.

The V and J genes are TRBV5-4 and TRBJ2-3; 8 nucleotides line up with TRBD1. Germline V gives CDR1 SGHNT, CDR2 YYREEE (reference sequence). With 5 bases clipped from V and 0 bases from J, the junction kept 5 bases outside the gene matches. The CDR3 is 15 residues long. Here the CDR3 DNA reads TGTGCCAGCAGTTCGGACAGGGTGAGCACAGATACGCAGTATTTT. Amino acids: CASSSDRVSTDTQYF.

This clonotype has just a few counts. The chain carries TRBV6-2 or TRBV6-3 and TRBJ2-7, with 8 bases identical to TRBD2. This CDR3 contains 14 residues. V shed 5 bases, J shed 2 bases, and the junction held 5 bases outside the gene matches. Germline V gives CDR1 MNHEY, CDR2 SVGEGT. The CDR3 DNA reads as TGTGCCAGCAGTCGAGCGGGAGCGACCTACGAGCAGTACTTC. Its translation: CASSRAGATYEQYF.

This sequence joins TRBV3-1 and TRBJ2-1; 10 bases match TRBD2. V lost 4 bases, J lost 2 bases, and 2 bases stayed unmatched. The CDR3 has 15 residues. The germline CDR1 and CDR2 sequences are LGHDT and YNNKEL (reference sequence). In nucleotides, the CDR3 is TGTGCCAGCAGCCGAAGCGGGGGGGCCTACAATGAGCAGTTCTTC. This sequence encodes CASSRSGGAYNEQFF.

This clonotype was observed a few times. The chain has TRBV19 and TRBJ2-7; D not certain. The CDR3 is made up of 13 amino acids. The germline V gene has CDR1 LNHDA and CDR2 SQIVND (reference sequence). Trimming cost V 5 bases and J 0 bases, with 8 bases left between them. The CDR3 region has the DNA TGTGCCAGTAGTCAGGTGAGCTCCTACGAGCAGTACTTC. Protein product: CASSQVSSYEQYF.

The J gene is TRBJ2-2, the V gene TRBV12-3 or TRBV12-4, with 8 bases lining up with TRBD2. The V segment lost 7 bases and the J segment 5 bases; nucleotides outside the gene matches: 9. The CDR3 contains 15 residues. The CDR3 coding sequence is TGTGCCAGCACCGCAACGGGGGGGCAGACCGGGGAGCTGTTTTTT. Translation: CASTATGGQTGELFF.

This clonotype was counted a few times. V gene TRBV23-1 combines with J gene TRBJ2-6; 7 nucleotides agree with TRBD1. TRBV23-1 is an open reading frame whose function is uncertain. CDR3 length equals 15 residues. After removal of 6 bases from V and 0 bases from J, the junction contained 2 bases not matched to a gene. The CDR3 loop is CASRTGNSGANVLTF. The CDR3 DNA is TGCGCCAGCAGGACAGGGAACTCTGGGGCCAACGTCCTGACTTTC.

The chain links TRBV30 to TRBJ2-1; 10 bases are a match to TRBD1. The V gene end was trimmed by 5 bases and the J gene end by 5 bases; junction bases not matched to a gene: 6. The length of the CDR3 is 14 residues. Germline V lookup: CDR1 GTSNPN, CDR2 SVGIG (reference sequence). The CDR3: CAWELGTGDNEQFF. The CDR3 DNA reads as TGTGCCTGGGAACTCGGGACAGGGGACAATGAGCAGTTCTTC.

A few counts support this clonotype. This chain uses TRBV7-3 with TRBJ2-2; weak D call: TRBD1 (5 bases). The CDR3 sequence is 12 residues long. The ends were cut back, 8 bases at V and 4 bases at J, with 8 bases in the middle. Germline V gene sequence: CDR1 SGHTA, CDR2 FQGTGA. The chain's CDR3 is CASGHTTGELFF. Here the CDR3 DNA reads TGTGCCAGCGGACATACCACCGGGGAGCTGTTTTTT.

The rearrangement uses TRBV20-1 and TRBJ1-1, with D tentatively TRBD1 (6 bases). The CDR3 spans 14 residues. The germline V gene has CDR1 DFQATT and CDR2 SNEGSKA (reference sequence). V dropped 0 bases and J dropped 4 bases, with 12 bases sitting between them. This CDR3 is CSAREGGGRTEAFF. CDR3 nucleotides: TGCAGTGCTAGAGAGGGAGGGGGACGCACTGAAGCTTTCTTT.

The J gene is TRBJ2-1, the V gene TRBV6-5, with D perhaps given as TRBD1 or TRBD2 (5 bases each). CDR3 length: 14 amino acids. Germline V CDR1 and CDR2: MNHEY, SVGAGI. V shed 7 bases and J shed 9 bases, with 19 bases lying between them. CDR3 region: CASIRLRGEGEQFF. DNA of the CDR3: TGTGCCAGCATCCGCTTGAGGGGCGAAGGTGAGCAGTTCTTC.

This clonotype turned up a few times. The rearrangement links TRBV7-9 to TRBJ2-1; TRBD2 aligns across 11 bases. This CDR3 is built from 15 residues. CDR1 and CDR2 (germline): SEHNR, FQNEAQ (reference sequence). With 1 base clipped from V and 7 bases from J, the junction kept 3 bases outside the gene matches. The CDR3 nucleotides are TGTGCCAGCAGCTTAGGACTAGCGGGGCCTAATGAGCAGTTCTTC. This encodes CASSLGLAGPNEQFF. Full variable domain (remainder filled in from reference TRBV7-9 and TRBJ2-1): DTGVSQNPRHKITKRGQNVTFRCDPISEHNRLYWYRQTLGQGPEFLTYFQNEAQLEKSRLLSDRFSAERPKGSFSTLEIQRTEQGDSAMYLCASSLGLAGPNEQFFGPGTRLTVL.

The chain carries TRBV2 and TRBJ1-6; TRBD1 matches at 7 bases. The CDR3 length is 15 residues. The V gene end was trimmed by 3 bases and the J gene end by 8 bases; junction bases not matched to a gene: 7. CDR1 is SNHLY and CDR2 is FYNNEI in the germline V gene. CDR3 region: CASSEETGIYSPLHF. DNA of the CDR3: TGTGCCAGCAGTGAGGAGACAGGGATTTATTCACCCCTCCACTTT.

The rearrangement joins TRBV18 to TRBJ1-2; no clear D. Between the trimmed V and J ends, which lost 3 bases and 1 base, there was a span of 18 bases. Looked up from germline, CDR1 is KGHSH and CDR2 is LQKENI. The CDR3 covers 17 residues. As DNA, the CDR3 is TGTGCCAGCTCACCGGGAACGACCTCGCAATATAACTATGGCTACACCTTC. Amino acids: CASSPGTTSQYNYGYTF.